This T cell receptor beta chain was recorded in a study of a mutant IDH1 vaccine in newly diagnosed glioma. To note about this clone: Its specificity is not known.

The CDR3 length is 14 residues. The V end lost 0 bases, the J end lost 0 bases, and 3 bases lay between the germline ends. The germline V gene has CDR1 KGHSH and CDR2 LQKENI. The time point was: week 11, during vaccination. In every dose of vaccine, 300 ug of mutant IDH1 20-mer peptide was given alongside topical imiquimod. Each of the donors came in with new WHO grade 3 or 4 astrocytomas that were IDH1-mutant and ATRX-lost. The data were produced by immunoSEQ multiplex PCR, yet TCRdb's version contains in-frame clones alone and is incomplete. The sample carries 110,000 or so clones, roughly 88% recorded once.

The sequenced sample was PBMCs, obtained from a glioma patient whose treatment included an IDH1 peptide vaccine. The chain carries TRBV18 and TRBJ2-4; D gene unclear. The clonotype was recovered from a woman between 50 and 59 years old with glioma. CDR3 sequence (DNA): TGTGCCAGCTCACCACCATTAGCCAAAAACATTCAGTACTTC. It translates to CASSPPLAKNIQYF.